This section outlines one TCR beta chain sequence together with its context. This clone was seen once. Its target antigen remains unknown. No base quality information exists; no much larger clone differs at one position. The data derive from a study of blood T cell repertoires in COVID-19 (dated by TCRdb to 2018 to 2021). Study-level background: Samples covering the acute and convalescent phases of COVID-19 were provided by collaborators in the United States, Italy and Spain. The material from the prospective study consisted of cDNA or gDNA derived from T cells, B-cell-depleted T cells, or PBMCs. Subjects who had been exposed to COVID-19, were actively infected with it, or had recovered from it provided the deeply sampled blood TCRbeta repertoires that made up the dataset. The repertoires were released in a freely available public database intended as a resource for research on the immune response to SARS-CoV-2. Samples came from the ongoing ImmuneRACE study (first 160 participants) plus 1,254 subjects from 6 global collaborators. Sample metadata almost always included a de-identified subject ID, COVID-19 status, age in years and sex. Where available, HLA class I and class II types were taken from metadata supplied by the sample provider and were not determined by assay-based typing.

One collaborating source in Seattle enrolled patients while the patients were actively infected and followed the patients over time throughout the course of disease. Each collaborating institution followed its own protocols to collect whole blood in K2EDTA tubes. For TCRbeta analysis, collaborator samples were shipped as frozen whole blood, as isolated PBMCs, or as DNA extracted from either sample type. General study outcomes and caveats: How much clinical and demographic metadata was included differed by source and by participant, and the metadata was provided uncurated.

TCRbeta CDR3 regions were amplified from genomic DNA by means of the immunoSEQ Assay, a bias-controlled multiplex PCR. In the authors' own workflow: The number of nucleated cells in each sample was estimated by amplification of reference gene primers within the assay. To quantify the absolute abundance of each unique TCRbeta CDR3 rearrangement, sequence reads were collapsed and filtered. Productive Simpson clonality was computed per sample as the square root of Simpson's diversity index over productive rearrangements. In TCRdb, the immuneACCESS table is reduced to in-frame sequences with V and J assigned. These tables do not hold every clone; where another copy was compared, an unresolved V gene accounts for under half, and the others remain unexplained. D and trimming come from the DNA, and the V and J calls and clone size come from that table. The sample records some 220,000 clones, about 82% of which are singletons. 4% to 6% of the sample is taken by the ten largest.

CDR1 and CDR2 (KGHDR, SFDVKD) derive from the germline V gene. Relative to germline, V is 3 bases shorter and J is 7 bases shorter, with 19 bases between their ends. The CDR3 goes from the cysteine to the phenylalanine over 16 residues. Kept here is only the CDR3 DNA, which spans 48 bases and is read in frame from base 1. The material sequenced was peripheral blood. The V and J genes are TRBV24-1 and TRBJ2-3, with TRBD2 perhaps the D gene, on 6 matching bases. The source of this sequence is a man over 45 with COVID-19, enrolled during active disease. The DNA sequence reads TGTGCCACCAGTGATACCGTTCGGACGACTAGGTATACGCAGTATTTT. It is translated as CATSDTVRTTRYTQYF.